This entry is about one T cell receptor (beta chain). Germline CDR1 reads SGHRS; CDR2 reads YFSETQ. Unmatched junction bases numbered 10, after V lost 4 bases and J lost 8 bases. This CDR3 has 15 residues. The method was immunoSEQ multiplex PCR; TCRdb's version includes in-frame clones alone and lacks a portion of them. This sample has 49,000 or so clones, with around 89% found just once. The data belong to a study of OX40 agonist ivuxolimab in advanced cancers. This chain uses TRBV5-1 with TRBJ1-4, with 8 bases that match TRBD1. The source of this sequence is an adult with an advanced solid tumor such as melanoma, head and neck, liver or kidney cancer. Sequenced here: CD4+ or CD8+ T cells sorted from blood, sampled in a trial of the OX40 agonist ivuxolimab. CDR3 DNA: TGCGCCAGCAGCCTCCCGGACAGGGACGGGGAAAAACTGTTTTTT. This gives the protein CASSLPDRDGEKLFF.